The 12 T cell receptor beta chains presented below share a single source sample, sequenced in a study of CD8+CD57+ T cells in acquired aplastic anemia. Genomic DNA served as template for TCR beta VDJ and CDR3 profiling. TCRdb re-called the reads with MiXCR, one entry per CDR3 protein. The sample has some 98,000 distinct CDR3 sequences, about 67% seen once. Patients selected for sequencing had displayed CD8+CD57+ cell expansion by flow cytometry. Source material: sorted CD4+, CD8+, or CD8+CD57+ T cells (not recorded which) from PBMCs. These receptors were taken from a human donor with aplastic anemia.

The chain is built from TRBV7-9 and TRBJ2-5; unclear D gene. Germline CDR1 is SEHNR and CDR2 is FQNEAQ (reference sequence). CDR3 length equals 12 residues. V was cut by 2 bases and J by 5 bases, with 6 bases left in between. The CDR3, as DNA: TGTGCCAGCAGCTTAACGCTTGAGACCCAGTACTTC. Its translation: CASSLTLETQYF.

V and J are TRBV5-1 and TRBJ2-1; 14 nucleotides line up with TRBD2. Germline values: CDR1 SGHRS, CDR2 YFSETQ. V was clipped by 4 bases and J by 7 bases; unmatched bases: 7. This CDR3 has 16 amino acids. The CDR3, as DNA: TGCGCCAGCAGCACCGGACTAGCGGGAGGCGGGAATGAGCAGTTCTTC. This translates into CASSTGLAGGGNEQFF.

The chain recombines TRBV25-1 with TRBJ1-2; no reliable D call. CDR3 length: 17 amino acids. The V gene's germline CDR1 is MGHDK and CDR2 SYGVNS. Trimming shortened V by 3 bases and J by 7 bases, and 24 bases separated the two germline ends. CDR3 sequence: CASSEPIRPKGRSGYTF. The DNA of the CDR3 is TGTGCCAGCAGTGAGCCCATCCGCCCCAAAGGCAGAAGTGGCTACACCTTC.

V gene TRBV7-9 combines with J gene TRBJ1-1; TRBD1 aligns across 7 bases. The CDR3 spans 11 residues. CDR1 is SEHNR, CDR2 FQNEAQ, per germline (reference sequence). The CDR3 protein is CESQGGIEAFF. CDR3 sequence (DNA): TGTGAGTCTCAGGGGGGGATTGAAGCTTTCTTT.

The V gene is TRBV20-1, the J gene TRBJ2-3; D remains unclear. The germline gives CDR1 DFQATT, CDR2 SNEGSKA (reference sequence). With 3 bases removed from V and 4 bases from J, the gap between germline ends came to 17 bases. The CDR3 is 15 residues long. The CDR3 spells CSASLYILLADTQYF. For the CDR3, the DNA is TGCAGTGCTAGTTTATACATTTTACTTGCAGATACGCAGTATTTT.

The chain carries TRBV10-1 and TRBJ1-5; 8 bases align to TRBD1. V was pared by 5 bases and J by 6 bases, with 9 bases of the junction left unmatched. Germline V gives CDR1 WNHNN, CDR2 SYGVQD (reference sequence). The CDR3 loop spans 15 amino acids. The CDR3 spells CASSTTGTGRQPQHF. CDR3 coding DNA: TGCGCCAGCAGTACTACCGGGACAGGTCGTCAGCCCCAGCATTTT.

This clonotype was recorded only once. The rearrangement links TRBV10-3 to TRBJ1-2; 8 nucleotides align to TRBD1. From germline, CDR1 is ENHRY and CDR2 SYGVKD. Trimming at V came to 6 bases and at J to 6 bases, leaving 6 bases not matched to a gene. This CDR3 spans 13 amino acids. The CDR3 region has the DNA TGTGCCATCAGCGACAGGGGAGAGAATGGCTACACCTTC. Translating gives CAISDRGENGYTF.

The rearrangement links TRBV2 to TRBJ1-5; perhaps TRBD1 as D (5 bases). This CDR3 comprises 14 residues. From germline, CDR1 is SNHLY and CDR2 FYNNEI. Deletions cut 4 bases from V and 6 bases from J, with 13 bases between. CDR3: CASSGGTRSQPQHF. The CDR3 DNA sequence: TGTGCCAGCAGTGGAGGGACCAGGTCTCAGCCCCAGCATTTT.

This clonotype came up a few times. The J gene is TRBJ2-2, the V gene TRBV24-1; D is possibly TRBD1 (5 bases). Germline CDR1 reads KGHDR; CDR2 reads SFDVKD. The CDR3 length is 16 residues. The ends were cut back, 3 bases at V and 3 bases at J, with 13 bases in the middle. CDR3: CATSDGRGTYTGELFF. DNA for the CDR3: TGTGCCACCAGTGATGGAAGGGGCACCTACACCGGGGAGCTGTTTTTT.

This clonotype was detected only once. A read error is likely, as this CDR3 ends without the conserved phenylalanine or tryptophan. It is unclear where the CDR3 begins or ends on the DNA, so no DNA is shown, and the CDR3 is as TCRdb lists it. This chain connects TRBV7-9 to TRBJ1-3; whether TRBD1, the table's D call, matches the DNA was not checked. In germline, CDR1 is SEHNR, CDR2 FQNEAQ (reference sequence). The CDR3 contains 8 residues when both ends are counted. CDR3 sequence reads: CASSAGTG.

This clonotype has only one observation. The chain recombines TRBV19 with TRBJ1-1, with D possibly TRBD1 on 5 matching bases. The CDR3 length is 15 residues. Between the trimmed V and J ends, which lost 5 bases and 4 bases, there was a span of 17 bases. CDR1 LNHDA and CDR2 SQIVND come from the germline V gene (reference sequence). In DNA, the CDR3 is TGTGCCAGTAGTCTCCCGGGCAGGGCCGGCACTGAAGCTTTCTTT. Its translation is CASSLPGRAGTEAFF.

There are many counts of this clonotype. The CDR3 coding sequence is TGTGCCAGCAGTGACCCAGGGGGCACTAATGAAAAACTGTTTTTT. This translates into CASSDPGGTNEKLFF. The chain uses TRBV6-1 and TRBJ1-4, with 8 bases matching TRBD1. The CDR3 covers 15 residues. CDR1 is MNHNS, CDR2 SASEGT, per germline. V lost 3 bases, J lost 2 bases, and 2 bases stayed unmatched.